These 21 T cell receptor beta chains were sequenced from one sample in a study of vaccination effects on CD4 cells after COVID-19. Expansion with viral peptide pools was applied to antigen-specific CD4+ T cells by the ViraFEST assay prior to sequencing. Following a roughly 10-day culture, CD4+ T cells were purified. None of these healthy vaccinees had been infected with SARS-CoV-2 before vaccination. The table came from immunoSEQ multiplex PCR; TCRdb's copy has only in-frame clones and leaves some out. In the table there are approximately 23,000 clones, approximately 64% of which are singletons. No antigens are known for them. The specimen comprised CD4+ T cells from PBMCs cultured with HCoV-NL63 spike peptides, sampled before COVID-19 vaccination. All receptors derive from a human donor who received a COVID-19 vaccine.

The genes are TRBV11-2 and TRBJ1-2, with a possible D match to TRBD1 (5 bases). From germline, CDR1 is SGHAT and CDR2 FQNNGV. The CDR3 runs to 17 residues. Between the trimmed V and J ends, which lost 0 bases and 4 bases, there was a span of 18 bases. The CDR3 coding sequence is TGTGCCAGCAGCTTAGATTGGGTGATGGGGGGAGGCTATGGCTACACCTTC. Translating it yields CASSLDWVMGGGYGYTF.

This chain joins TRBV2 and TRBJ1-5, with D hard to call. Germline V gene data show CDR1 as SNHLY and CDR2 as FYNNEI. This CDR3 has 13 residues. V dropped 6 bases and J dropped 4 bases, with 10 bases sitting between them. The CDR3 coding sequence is TGTGCCAGCAGCCCGGGATCAAATCAGCCCCAGCATTTT. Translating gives CASSPGSNQPQHF.

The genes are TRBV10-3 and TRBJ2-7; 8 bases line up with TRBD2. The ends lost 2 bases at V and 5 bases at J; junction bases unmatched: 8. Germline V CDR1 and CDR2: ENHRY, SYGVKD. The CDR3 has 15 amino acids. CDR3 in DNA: TGTGCCATCAGTGAGAGGACGGGGGGGCGGGACGAGCAGTACTTC. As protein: CAISERTGGRDEQYF.

For the CDR3, the DNA is TGCGCCAGCAGCTTGTCGGGACAGAACAATCAGCCCCAGCATTTT. As protein: CASSLSGQNNQPQHF. V usage is TRBV5-1 and J usage is TRBJ1-5, with TRBD1 identical over 7 bases. CDR1 is SGHRS, CDR2 YFSETQ, per germline. This CDR3 contains 15 residues. The V gene end was trimmed by 1 base and the J gene end by 3 bases; junction bases not matched to a gene: 4. Variable domain in full (rest from reference TRBV5-1 and TRBJ1-5): KAGVTQTPRYLIKTRGQQVTLSCSPISGHRSVSWYQQTPGQGLQFLFEYFSETQRNKGNFPGRFSGRQFSNSRSEMNVSTLELGDSALYLCASSLSGQNNQPQHFGDGTRLSIL.

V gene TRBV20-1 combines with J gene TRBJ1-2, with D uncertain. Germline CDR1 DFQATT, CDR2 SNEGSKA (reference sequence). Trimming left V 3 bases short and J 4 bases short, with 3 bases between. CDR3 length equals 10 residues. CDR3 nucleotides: TGCAGTGCTAGCCCCTATGGCTACACCTTC. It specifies CSASPYGYTF.

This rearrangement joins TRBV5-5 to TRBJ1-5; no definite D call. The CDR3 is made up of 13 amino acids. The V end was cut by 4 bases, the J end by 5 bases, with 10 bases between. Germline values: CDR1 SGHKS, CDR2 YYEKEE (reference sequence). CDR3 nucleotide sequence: TGTGCCAGCAGCCTCCAGGACGATCAGCCCCAGCATTTT. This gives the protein CASSLQDDQPQHF.

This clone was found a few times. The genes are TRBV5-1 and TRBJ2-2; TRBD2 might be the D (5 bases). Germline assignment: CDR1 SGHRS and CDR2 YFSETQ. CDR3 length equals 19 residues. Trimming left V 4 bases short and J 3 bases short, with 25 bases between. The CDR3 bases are TGCGCCAGCAGCCAATTAGGTCCTACGAGGGTAGGCGACACCGGGGAGCTGTTTTTT. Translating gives CASSQLGPTRVGDTGELFF.

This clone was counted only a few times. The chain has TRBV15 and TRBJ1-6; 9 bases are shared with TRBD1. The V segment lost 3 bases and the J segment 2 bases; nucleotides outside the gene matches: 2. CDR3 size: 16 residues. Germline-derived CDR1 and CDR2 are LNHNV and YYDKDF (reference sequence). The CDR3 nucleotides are TGTGCCACCAGCAGGGGGGACAGGGCCTATAATTCACCCCTCCACTTT. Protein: CATSRGDRAYNSPLHF.

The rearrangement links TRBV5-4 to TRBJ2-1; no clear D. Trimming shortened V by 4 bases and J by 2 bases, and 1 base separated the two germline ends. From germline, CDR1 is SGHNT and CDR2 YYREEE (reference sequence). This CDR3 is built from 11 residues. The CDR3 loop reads CASSTYNEQFF. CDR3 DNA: TGTGCCAGCAGCACCTACAATGAGCAGTTCTTC.

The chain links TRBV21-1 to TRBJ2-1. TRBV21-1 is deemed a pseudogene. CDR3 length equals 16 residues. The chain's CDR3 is CASSKAGRGLRNEQFF. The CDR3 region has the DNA TGTGCCAGCAGCAAAGCGGGACGGGGGCTGAGAAATGAGCAGTTCTTC.

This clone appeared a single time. In nucleotides, the CDR3 is TGTGCCAGCAGGGTGGGCTCAGGGGTCTTCTATGGCTACACCTTC. Translated, it gives CASRVGSGVFYGYTF. V and J are TRBV11-2 and TRBJ1-2; possible D gene TRBD1, 6 bases. The CDR3 is 15 amino acids. V shed 6 bases and J shed 4 bases, with 18 bases lying between them. Germline values: CDR1 SGHAT, CDR2 FQNNGV.

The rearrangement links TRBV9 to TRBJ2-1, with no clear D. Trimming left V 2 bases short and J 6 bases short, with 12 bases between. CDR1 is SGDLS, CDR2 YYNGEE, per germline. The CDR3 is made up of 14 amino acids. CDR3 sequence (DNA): TGTGCCAGCAGCGTTTCGGTAGGTGTCAATGAGCAGTTCTTC. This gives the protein CASSVSVGVNEQFF.

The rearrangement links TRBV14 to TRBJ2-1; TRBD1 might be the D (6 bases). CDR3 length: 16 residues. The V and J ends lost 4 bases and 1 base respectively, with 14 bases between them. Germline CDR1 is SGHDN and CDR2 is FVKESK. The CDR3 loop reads CASSPLGAGSYNEQFF. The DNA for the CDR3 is TGTGCCAGCAGCCCGCTGGGGGCCGGGTCCTACAATGAGCAGTTCTTC.

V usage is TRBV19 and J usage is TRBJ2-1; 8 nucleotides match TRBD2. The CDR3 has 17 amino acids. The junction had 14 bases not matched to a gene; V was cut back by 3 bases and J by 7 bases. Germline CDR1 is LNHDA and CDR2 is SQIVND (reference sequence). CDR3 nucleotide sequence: TGTGCCAGTAGTATGCGAGCGGGAGCCCCCTCGCTAAATGAGCAGTTCTTC. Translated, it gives CASSMRAGAPSLNEQFF.

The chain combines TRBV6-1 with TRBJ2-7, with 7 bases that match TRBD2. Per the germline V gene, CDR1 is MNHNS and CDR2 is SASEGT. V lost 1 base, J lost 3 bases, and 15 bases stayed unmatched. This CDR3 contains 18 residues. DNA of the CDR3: TGTGCCAGCAGTGAAGGGTTTTCTCGGGACTATAATTACTACGAGCAGTACTTC. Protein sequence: CASSEGFSRDYNYYEQYF.

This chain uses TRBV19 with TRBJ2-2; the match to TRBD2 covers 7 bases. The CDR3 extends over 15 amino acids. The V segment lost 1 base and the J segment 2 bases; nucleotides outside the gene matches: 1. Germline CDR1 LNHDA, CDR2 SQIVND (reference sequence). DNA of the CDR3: TGTGCCAGTAGTATAGTGGGACTAAACACCGGGGAGCTGTTTTTT. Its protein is CASSIVGLNTGELFF.

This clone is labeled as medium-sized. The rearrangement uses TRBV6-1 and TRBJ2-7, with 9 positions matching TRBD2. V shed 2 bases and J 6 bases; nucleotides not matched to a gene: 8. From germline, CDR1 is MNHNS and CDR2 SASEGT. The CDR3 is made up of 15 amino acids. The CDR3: CASSESSSGSSEQYF. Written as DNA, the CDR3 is TGTGCCAGCAGTGAAAGTAGTAGCGGGAGTAGCGAGCAGTACTTC.

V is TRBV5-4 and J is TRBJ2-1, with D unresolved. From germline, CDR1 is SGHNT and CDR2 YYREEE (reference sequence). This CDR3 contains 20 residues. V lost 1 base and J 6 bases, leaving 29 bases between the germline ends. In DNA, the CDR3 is TGTGCCAGCAGCTTGCCTACATTCCCGATCCAGACTGTGGCCCTCAATGAGCAGTTCTTC. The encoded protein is CASSLPTFPIQTVALNEQFF.

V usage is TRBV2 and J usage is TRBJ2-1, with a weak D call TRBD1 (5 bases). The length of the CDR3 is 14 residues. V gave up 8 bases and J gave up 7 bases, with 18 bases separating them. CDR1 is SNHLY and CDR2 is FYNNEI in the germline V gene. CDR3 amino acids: CASDEIPSGNEQFF. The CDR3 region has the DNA TGTGCCAGCGACGAGATCCCCTCAGGGAATGAGCAGTTCTTC.

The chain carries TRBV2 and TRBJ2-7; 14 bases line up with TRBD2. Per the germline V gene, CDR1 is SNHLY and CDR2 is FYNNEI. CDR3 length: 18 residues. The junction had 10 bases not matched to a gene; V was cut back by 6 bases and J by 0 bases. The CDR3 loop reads CASRNWTSGRTASYEQYF. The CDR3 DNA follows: TGTGCCAGCAGGAACTGGACTAGCGGGAGGACAGCCTCCTACGAGCAGTACTTC.

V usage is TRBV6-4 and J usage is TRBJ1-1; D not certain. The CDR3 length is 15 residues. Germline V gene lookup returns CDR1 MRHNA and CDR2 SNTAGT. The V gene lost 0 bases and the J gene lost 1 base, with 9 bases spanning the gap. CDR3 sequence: CASSDSTGGNTEAFF. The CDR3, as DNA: TGTGCCAGCAGTGACTCCACCGGAGGGAACACTGAAGCTTTCTTT.